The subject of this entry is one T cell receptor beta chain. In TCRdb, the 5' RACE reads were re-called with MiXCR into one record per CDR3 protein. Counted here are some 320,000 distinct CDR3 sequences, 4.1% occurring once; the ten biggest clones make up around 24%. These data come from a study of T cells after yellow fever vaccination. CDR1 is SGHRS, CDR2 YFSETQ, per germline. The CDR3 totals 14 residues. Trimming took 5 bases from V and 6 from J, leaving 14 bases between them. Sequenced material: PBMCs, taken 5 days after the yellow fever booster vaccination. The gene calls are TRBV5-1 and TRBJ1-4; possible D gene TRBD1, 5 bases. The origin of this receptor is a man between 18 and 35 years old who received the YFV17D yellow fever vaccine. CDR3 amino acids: CASSFSGDYEKLFF. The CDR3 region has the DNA TGCGCCAGCAGTTTCTCGGGGGATTATGAAAAACTGTTTTTT.